This TCR beta chain was recovered during a study of T-cell memory formation after mild COVID-19. Whole-study findings and limits: Clones from the second wave (peaking day 37) had unconfirmed SARS-CoV-2 specificity. Some clones that responded were present in memory (sampled pre-infection), which suggests cross-reactive memory joined. Balance between CD4 and CD8 was seen in clones contracting day 15 to 85, and a CD4+ lean was seen in later expanders.

On this clonotype: Its antigen is not identified.

Constant-segment primers served in 5'RACE that generated TCR alpha and TCR beta cDNA libraries bearing sample barcodes and UMIs. One entry per CDR3 protein results from TCRdb running MiXCR on the 5' RACE reads. The repertoire consists of under 300,000 distinct CDR3 sequences, with around a tenth occurring once and the leading ten covering 20% to 25%. Sequencing input: PBMCs or a T cell subset sorted from them (not recorded which). The receptor comes from a young man who had mild COVID-19 (a few samples of this study predate the infection). Cell type and time point are not known.

CDR3 sequence reads: CASSFRADSYEQYV. CDR3 DNA sequence: TGTGCCAGCAGTTTTCGGGCGGATTCCTACGAGCAGTACGTC. J is TRBJ2-7 and V is TRBV27; D uncertain. This CDR3 contains 14 residues. From germline, CDR1 is MNHEY and CDR2 SMNVEV (reference sequence). V lost 3 bases and J 1 base, leaving 10 bases between the germline ends.